Listed below are T cell receptor beta chains from one sample, sequenced in a study of blood T cell repertoires in COVID-19. The repertoire was sequenced with immunoSEQ multiplex PCR; TCRdb's copy has only in-frame clones and lacks some. The sample has roughly 64,000 clones, 85% to 90% seen once; the top ten hold approximately 3%. Material: peripheral blood. The source is a man aged 50-60 years with active COVID-19. Both conserved end residues are part of each CDR3. The order of the fields is clone size, D gene, J gene, V gene, CDR3 protein, CDR3 DNA. A D gene is named only where the DNA matches it firmly. The size of a clone is reported for some rows only, either as once, few or many, or as a class for expanded clones.

>-|-|TRBJ1-1|TRBV18
CASSPDLTVNTEAFF
TGTGCCAGCTCACCTGATCTGACAGTGAACACTGAAGCTTTCTTT
>-|TRBD2|TRBJ2-2|TRBV18
CASSPLILAGNTGELFF
TGTGCCAGCTCACCACTGATACTAGCGGGGAACACCGGGGAGCTGTTTTTT
>few|-|TRBJ1-6|TRBV5-3
CARSLSTLKRSPLHF
TGTGCCAGAAGCTTGTCGACCCTAAAGCGGTCACCCCTCCACTTT
>-|-|TRBJ1-2|TRBV19
CASARDFYGYTF
TGTGCCAGTGCCCGCGACTTCTATGGCTACACCTTC
>-|TRBD2|TRBJ2-1|TRBV2
CASSGLAASNEQFF
TGTGCCAGCAGCGGACTAGCGGCGTCCAATGAGCAGTTCTTC
>-|TRBD2|TRBJ2-1|TRBV19
CASIPQGLAGGVGEQFF
TGTGCCAGTATCCCTCAAGGACTAGCGGGGGGGGTTGGTGAGCAGTTCTTC
>-|TRBD2|TRBJ2-5|TRBV5-8
CASSLNGAGAQETQYF
TGTGCCAGCAGCTTAAATGGGGCGGGAGCCCAGGAGACCCAGTACTTC
>-|TRBD1|TRBJ2-3|TRBV28
CASGGTGSTDTQYF
TGTGCCAGCGGCGGGACAGGGAGCACAGATACGCAGTATTTT
>-|TRBD2|TRBJ2-1|TRBV5-4
CASSLPGGPINEQFF
TGTGCCAGCAGCTTGCCGGGAGGGCCTATCAATGAGCAGTTCTTC
>-|TRBD2|TRBJ2-2|TRBV27
CASVGSSGRLGGELFF
TGTGCCAGCGTCGGATCTAGCGGGAGGTTAGGCGGGGAGCTGTTTTTT
>-|-|TRBJ1-1|TRBV9
CASSVKGVGTEAFF
TGTGCCAGCAGCGTAAAGGGGGTAGGCACTGAAGCTTTCTTT
>-|TRBD1|TRBJ2-7|TRBV28
CASSHRDRGVEQYF
TGTGCCAGCAGCCACCGGGACAGGGGTGTCGAGCAGTACTTC
>-|-|TRBJ1-2|TRBV18
CASSPPQGYGYTF
TGTGCCAGCTCACCACCCCAGGGCTATGGCTACACCTTC
>-|-|TRBJ2-7|TRBV4-1
CASSQGPRPGGLYEQYF
TGCGCCAGCAGCCAAGGCCCCCGCCCCGGGGGGCTATACGAGCAGTACTTC
>-|-|TRBJ2-4|TRBV27
CASSRTVQNIQYF
TGTGCCAGCAGTAGGACAGTCCAAAACATTCAGTACTTC
>-|-|TRBJ1-4|TRBV6-6
CASSYRGEGNEKLFF
TGTGCCAGCAGTTACCGGGGGGAAGGGAATGAAAAACTGTTTTTT
>-|TRBD2|TRBJ2-7|TRBV11-3
CASSRTSNEQYF
TGTGCCAGCAGCCGGACTAGCAACGAGCAGTACTTC
>-|-|TRBJ2-1|TRBV9
CASSVPVNNEQFF
TGTGCCAGCAGCGTACCGGTAAACAATGAGCAGTTCTTC
>-|-|TRBJ2-1|TRBV11-1
CASSLALNSDEQFF
TGTGCCAGCAGCTTAGCCCTGAATAGCGATGAGCAGTTCTTC
>-|TRBD2|TRBJ2-5|TRBV9
CASSVGGTGTISQETQYF
TGTGCCAGCAGCGTAGGGGGGACCGGGACTATATCACAAGAGACCCAGTACTTC
>few|-|TRBJ2-5|TRBV28
CASSPLGIEETQYF
TGTGCCAGCAGTCCCCTTGGCATCGAAGAGACCCAGTACTTC
>once|TRBD2|TRBJ2-5|TRBV4-1
CASSQGISGGQETQYF
TGCGCCAGCAGCCAAGGAATTAGCGGGGGACAAGAGACCCAGTACTTC
>once|TRBD2|TRBJ2-2|TRBV24-1
CATSDSSGRGMDGELFF
TGTGCCACCAGTGATTCTAGCGGGAGGGGGATGGACGGGGAGCTGTTTTTT
>once|-|TRBJ2-1|TRBV7-9
CASSPPTGSYNEQFF
TGTGCCAGCAGCCCCCCCACGGGCTCCTACAATGAGCAGTTCTTC
>-|TRBD1|TRBJ2-1|TRBV6-5
CASSPRDRYNEQFF
TGTGCCAGCAGCCCCCGGGACAGATACAATGAGCAGTTCTTC
>-|TRBD2|TRBJ2-3|TRBV27
CASSVGLAGGGISTDTQYF
TGTGCCAGCTCCGTGGGGCTAGCGGGAGGCGGGATTAGCACAGATACGCAGTATTTT
>-|TRBD1|TRBJ2-3|TRBV6-6
CASSPRVGQGAFVPDTQYF
TGTGCCAGCAGTCCAAGGGTGGGACAGGGGGCTTTCGTCCCAGATACGCAGTATTTT
>-|-|TRBJ1-1|TRBV9
CASSSGNTEAFF
TGTGCCAGCAGCTCAGGGAACACTGAAGCTTTCTTT
>few|-|TRBJ1-1|TRBV11-1
CASSLPVNTEAFF
TGTGCCAGCAGCTTACCCGTTAACACTGAAGCTTTCTTT
>-|TRBD2|TRBJ2-2|TRBV10-3
CATGGGGASTGELFF
TGTGCCACGGGGGGGGGCGGCGCCAGCACCGGGGAGCTGTTTTTT
>-|TRBD1|TRBJ2-3|TRBV18
CASRGRSTDTQYF
TGTGCCAGCAGGGGGCGGAGCACAGATACGCAGTATTTT
>-|TRBD2|TRBJ2-4|TRBV7-8
CASSLAGTSVPLAKNIQYF
TGTGCCAGCAGCTTAGCCGGGACTAGCGTACCGCTAGCCAAAAACATTCAGTACTTC
>-|TRBD2|TRBJ2-5|TRBV6-2/TRBV6-3
CASSYSTAASGGAEETQYF
TGTGCCAGCAGTTATTCTACCGCGGCTAGCGGGGGGGCCGAAGAGACCCAGTACTTC
>-|TRBD1|TRBJ1-2|TRBV29-1
CSAKSDRANYGYTF
TGCAGCGCTAAAAGCGACAGGGCGAACTATGGCTACACCTTC
>-|-|TRBJ1-5|TRBV19
CASSITGLDQPQHF
TGTGCCAGTAGTATCACAGGGTTGGATCAGCCCCAGCATTTT
>-|-|TRBJ2-5|TRBV7-9
CASRSAGGSGETQYF
TGTGCCAGCAGATCGGCAGGGGGGTCAGGCGAGACCCAGTACTTC
>-|-|TRBJ2-1|TRBV24-1
CATSDPGTNNNEQFF
TGTGCCACCAGTGATCCCGGGACAAACAACAATGAGCAGTTCTTC
>-|TRBD2|TRBJ2-2|TRBV7-6
CASSLGVAGGRTGELFF
TGTGCCAGCAGCTTAGGGGTAGCGGGCGGACGGACCGGGGAGCTGTTTTTT
>-|TRBD1|TRBJ2-5|TRBV9
CASSAQGAGETQYF
TGTGCCAGCAGCGCCCAGGGGGCTGGAGAGACCCAGTACTTC
>-|-|TRBJ1-5|TRBV19
CASSIEGLRNQPQHF
TGTGCCAGTAGTATAGAGGGGCTCCGCAATCAGCCCCAGCATTTT
>-|-|TRBJ2-7|TRBV5-1
CASSLVGASLEQYF
TGCGCCAGCAGCTTGGTAGGAGCCTCCTTGGAGCAGTACTTC
>-|-|TRBJ2-7|TRBV18
CASSPGQGYVREQYF
TGTGCCAGCTCACCAGGTCAGGGATACGTTAGGGAGCAGTACTTC
>-|-|TRBJ2-5|TRBV7-7
CASSLGEQETQYF
TGTGCTAGCAGCTTAGGAGAACAAGAGACCCAGTACTTC
>-|-|TRBJ2-5|TRBV3-1/TRBV3-2
CASSQEAASKMGTQYF
TGTGCCAGCAGCCAAGAAGCAGCTAGCAAAATGGGGACCCAGTACTTC
>-|TRBD2|TRBJ2-1|TRBV5-1
CASSLDRGLDNEQFF
TGCGCCAGCAGCTTGGATAGGGGACTAGATAATGAGCAGTTCTTC
>-|TRBD1|TRBJ1-2|TRBV18
CASSPPGQGYTF
TGTGCCAGCTCACCACCGGGACAGGGTTACACCTTC
>-|TRBD2|TRBJ2-1|TRBV4-2
CASSQGRGGAVDEQFF
TGTGCCAGCAGCCAAGGACGCGGGGGGGCCGTAGATGAGCAGTTCTTC
>once|-|TRBJ2-7|TRBV3-1/TRBV3-2
CASSQDSGDEQYF
TGTGCCAGCAGCCAAGATTCGGGGGACGAGCAGTACTTC
>-|-|TRBJ1-4|TRBV19
CASNDWREKLFF
TGTGCCAGTAACGATTGGCGGGAAAAACTGTTTTTT
>medium-sized|-|TRBJ2-7|TRBV21-1
CASSPRLATSYEQYF
TGTGCCAGCAGCCCTCGACTAGCGACCTCCTACGAGCAGTACTTC
>-|TRBD2|TRBJ2-3|TRBV15
CATSRTTSGRSTDTQYF
TGTGCCACCAGCAGAACGACTAGCGGGAGGTCCACAGATACGCAGTATTTT
>-|TRBD1|TRBJ1-2|TRBV29-1
CSAPVEGAWGGYTF
TGCAGCGCCCCCGTCGAGGGGGCGTGGGGTGGCTACACCTTC
>-|-|TRBJ1-2|TRBV5-4
CASRTQRDTYGYTF
TGTGCCAGCAGGACTCAACGGGACACCTATGGCTACACCTTC
>few|-|TRBJ2-3|TRBV9
CASSVESSGTDTQYF
TGTGCCAGCAGCGTAGAAAGTTCAGGCACAGATACGCAGTATTTT